The entry that follows covers one TCR beta chain sequence. Which antigen it targets is not known. Base qualities were left out, and no much larger clone turns up one base away. These data come from a study of shared clonotypes between healthy human individuals (dated by TCRdb to the early 2020s). With respect to the entire study: A couple of women and a few men aged 18 to 49 years were included in the cohort. Per donor, three plates each were used for CD4 naive and CD4 memory, two for CD8 naive, and one for CD8 memory. To estimate repertoire size and how much clonotype sharing occurs between individuals, the study deeply sequenced the blood TCR repertoires of five or six healthy adults. To increase sequencing depth and limit assay-specific biases, different laboratories used diverse techniques to prepare libraries and sequence TCR repertoires. Each donor's leukapheresis produced roughly between roughly 0.85 and 10 billion PBMCs.

Overall study outcomes, separate from this receptor: Only blood was sampled, and tissue TCR repertoires likely differ from those in blood. Estimated clonotype richness was generally larger for naive than for memory subsets. Compared with non-shared clonotypes, the clonotypes found in all four sorted-subset donors had higher generation probabilities. When several donors were compared, the shared fraction of clonotypes was 5% to 6.5% for naive CD4, roughly 3.3% for naive CD8, more than 2% for memory CD4, and 0.4% for memory CD8. Even with the large sequencing depth, rarefaction of the sorted-subset datasets indicated that sequencing was incomplete. Based on pairwise subsampling, the degree of clonotype sharing among donors was expected to be affected by sequencing depth. The small number of donors limited the genetic and exposure-history diversity represented.

Donors were healthy HIV-negative adults with no recently reported acute infections or vaccinations. All donors were Caucasian adults living in Nashville, Tennessee, USA. CD4+ T cells were enriched by magnetic negative selection, after which naive cells were positively selected on CD45RA and the negative fraction was taken as the memory subset. Blood was collected by leukapheresis, and PBMCs were isolated by Ficoll-Histopaque density gradient centrifugation and then cryopreserved in liquid nitrogen vapor phase. Analytical flow cytometry was used to check the purity and quantity of every magnetically sorted T cell population. Each sorted fraction had its genomic DNA isolated and then quantified by UV absorbance on a Nanodrop 2000c. Using the deep immunoSEQ assay, multiplex PCR amplified TCR CDR3 regions from genomic DNA. Extracted genomic DNA from each cell subset was spread evenly across all wells of several immunoSEQ 96-well plates, with each plate serving as a replicate. For sorted subsets, each replicate PCR was loaded with about 0.2 ug genomic DNA, equivalent to 30,000 to 35,000 T cell genomes. The purified libraries were quantified using a Qubit 3.0 fluorometer, sized with a Bioanalyzer 2100, and then quantified again using the KAPA Library Quantification kit. Each immunoSEQ 96-well plate was sequenced on its own single-read 150-cycle Illumina NextSeq 550 flow cell. The original methods were these. Because only junctional sequences without quality scores were contained in the immunoSEQ output, filtering matching that applied to full-length reads could not be performed. Sequences were annotated with PyIR, a Python wrapper for IgBLAST v1.9, and V/J genes and CDR3 were assigned using IMGT germline references. Any read was removed if the V/J assignment was weak (E-value above 1e-6), the CDR3 was missing, or the read contained stop codons, out-of-frame junctions, or ambiguous translated residues. V3J clonotypes were defined by identical inferred V gene, J gene, and CDR3 amino acid sequence. Percentage overlap between repertoires was calculated by dividing the number of shared unique clonotypes by the size of the smaller repertoire. RTK rarefaction, the Chao1 estimator, and Recon v2.1 estimates of unobserved clonotypes were used to assess repertoire richness. OLGA was used to compute generation probabilities for all TCRbeta clonotypes that the gDNA method yielded from a handful of donors. Drawn from immuneACCESS, this table holds only the in-frame rearrangements with V and J called that TCRdb kept. Clones are partly lost; checked studies trace under half to an unresolved V gene and leave the rest unexplained. V and J calls and clone size are given by that table; D and trimming were obtained from the DNA. The table for this sample lists approximately 2.1 million clones; over 90% of them were counted only once. 0.39% of the sample is held by the ten biggest clonotypes.

The CDR3 starts with the cysteine, ends with the phenylalanine, and has 15 residues. Just CDR3 DNA is preserved here, 45 bases in frame from base 1. Here V drops 3 bases and J drops 3 bases, and the junction holds 5 bases not matched to any gene. The germline V gene sets CDR1 to SGHRS and CDR2 to YFSETQ. The sequence was obtained from a man between 18 and 35 years old in good health. Some clones in this sample may be carry-over from other donors' samples. The rearrangement combines TRBV5-1 with TRBJ2-7, and 11 bases in between align with TRBD2. The source material was naive CD4+ T cells from PBMCs. The cell subset or site tag for this specimen amounts to: CD45RA+ positively selected. The DNA sequence follows: TGCGCCAGCAGCTGGGGGACTAGCGGTAACTACGAGCAGTACTTC. Translation gives CASSWGTSGNYEQYF.